This T cell receptor beta chain was observed in a study of cytomegalovirus exposure and HLA in healthy donors. V was clipped by 9 bases and J by 5 bases, with 14 bases between them. Germline V gene sequence: CDR1 MGHRA, CDR2 YSYEKL. The CDR3 sequence is 13 residues long. The study ran its PCR with 60 Vbeta and 13 Jbeta primers. This table comes from immunoSEQ multiplex PCR, and its TCRdb copy is limited to in-frame clones, with some not included. This table has 300,000 or so clones, approximately 84% appearing once. Sequencing was done on a sample of PBMCs. This chain connects TRBV4-1 to TRBJ2-1; TRBD2 might be the D (6 bases). This sequence originates from a woman aged 40 to 49 in good health and CMV-seropositive. The DNA of the CDR3 is TGCGCCAGAAATCCGGGACTCCACAATGAGCAGTTCTTC. Translated: CARNPGLHNEQFF.